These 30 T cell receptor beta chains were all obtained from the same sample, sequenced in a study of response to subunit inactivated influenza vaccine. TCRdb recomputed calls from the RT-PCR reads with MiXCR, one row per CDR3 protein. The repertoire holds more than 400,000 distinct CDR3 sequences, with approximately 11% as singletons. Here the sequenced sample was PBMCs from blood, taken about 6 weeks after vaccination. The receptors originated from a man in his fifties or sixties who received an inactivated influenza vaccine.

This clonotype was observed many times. CDR3 residues: CASSYSRDGGSYEQYF. CDR3 coding DNA: TGTGCCAGCAGTTACTCGAGGGACGGAGGTTCCTACGAGCAGTACTTC. V and J are TRBV6-5 and TRBJ2-7, with D perhaps given as TRBD1 or TRBD2 (5 bases each). Trimming left V 0 bases short and J 1 base short, with 13 bases between. There are 16 residues in the CDR3. CDR1 is MNHEY, CDR2 SVGAGI, per germline.

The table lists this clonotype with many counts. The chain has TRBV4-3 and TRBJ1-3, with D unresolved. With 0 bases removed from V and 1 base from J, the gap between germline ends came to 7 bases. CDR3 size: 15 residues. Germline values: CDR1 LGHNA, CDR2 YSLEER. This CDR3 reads CASSQEAASGNTIYF. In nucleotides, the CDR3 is TGCGCCAGCAGCCAAGAGGCGGCGTCTGGAAACACCATATATTTT.

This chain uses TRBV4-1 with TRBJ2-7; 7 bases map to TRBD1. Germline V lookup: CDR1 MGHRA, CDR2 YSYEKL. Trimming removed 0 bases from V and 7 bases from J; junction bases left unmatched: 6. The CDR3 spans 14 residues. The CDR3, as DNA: TGCGCCAGCAGCCAAGATGGGACAGTCGGTGAGCAGTACTTC. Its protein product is CASSQDGTVGEQYF.

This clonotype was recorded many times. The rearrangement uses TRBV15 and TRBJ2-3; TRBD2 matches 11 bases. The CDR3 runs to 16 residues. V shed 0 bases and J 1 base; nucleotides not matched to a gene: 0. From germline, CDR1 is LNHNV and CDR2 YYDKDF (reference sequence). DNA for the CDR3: TGTGCCACCAGCAGAGAGGGACTAGCGGGCACAGATACGCAGTATTTT. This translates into CATSREGLAGTDTQYF. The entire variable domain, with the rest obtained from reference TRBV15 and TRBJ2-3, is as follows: DAMVIQNPRYQVTQFGKPVTLSCSQTLNHNVMYWYQQKSSQAPKLLFHYYDKDFNNEADTPDNFQSRRPNTSFCFLDIRSPGLGDTAMYLCATSREGLAGTDTQYFGPGTRLTVL.

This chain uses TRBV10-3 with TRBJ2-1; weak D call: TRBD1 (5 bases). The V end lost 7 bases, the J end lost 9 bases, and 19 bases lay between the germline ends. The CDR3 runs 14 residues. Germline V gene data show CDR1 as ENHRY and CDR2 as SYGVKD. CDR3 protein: CAITGLPGSSEQFF. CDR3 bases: TGTGCCATCACTGGGTTGCCAGGGTCTAGTGAGCAGTTCTTC.

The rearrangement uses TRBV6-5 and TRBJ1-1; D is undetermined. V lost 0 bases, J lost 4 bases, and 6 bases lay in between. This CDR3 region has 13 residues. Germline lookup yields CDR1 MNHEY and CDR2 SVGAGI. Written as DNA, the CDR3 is TGTGCCAGCAGTTACTCCGTGGGCACTGAAGCTTTCTTT. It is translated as CASSYSVGTEAFF.

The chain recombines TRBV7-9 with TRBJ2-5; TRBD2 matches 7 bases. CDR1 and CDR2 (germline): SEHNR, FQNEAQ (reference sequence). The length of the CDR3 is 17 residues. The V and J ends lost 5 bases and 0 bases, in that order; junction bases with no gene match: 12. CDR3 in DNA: TGTGCCAGCAGCCCCGGGACTTGGGGGGGATACCAAGAGACCCAGTACTTC. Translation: CASSPGTWGGYQETQYF.

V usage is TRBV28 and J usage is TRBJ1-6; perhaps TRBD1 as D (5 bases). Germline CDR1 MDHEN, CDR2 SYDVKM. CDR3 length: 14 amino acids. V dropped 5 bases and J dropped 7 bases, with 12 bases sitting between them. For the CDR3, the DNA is TGTGCCAGCAGTCCCCGACAGTTAAATTCACCCCTCCACTTT. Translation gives CASSPRQLNSPLHF.

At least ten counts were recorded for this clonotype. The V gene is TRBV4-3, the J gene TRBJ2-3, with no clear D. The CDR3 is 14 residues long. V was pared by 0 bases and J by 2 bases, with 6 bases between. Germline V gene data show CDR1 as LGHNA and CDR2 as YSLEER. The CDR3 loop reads CASSQDLDTDTQYF. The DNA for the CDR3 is TGCGCCAGCAGCCAAGACCTGGACACAGATACGCAGTATTTT.

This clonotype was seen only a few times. The CDR3 loop reads CASSPHSGGSNEQYF. The CDR3 coding sequence is TGTGCCAGCAGCCCACATAGCGGGGGGAGTAACGAGCAGTACTTC. The chain recombines TRBV7-2 with TRBJ2-7; TRBD2 matches at 10 bases. V lost 5 bases to trimming and J lost 5 bases; unmatched junction nucleotides: 9. The CDR3 spans 15 residues. The germline V gene encodes CDR1 SGHTA and CDR2 FQGNSA.

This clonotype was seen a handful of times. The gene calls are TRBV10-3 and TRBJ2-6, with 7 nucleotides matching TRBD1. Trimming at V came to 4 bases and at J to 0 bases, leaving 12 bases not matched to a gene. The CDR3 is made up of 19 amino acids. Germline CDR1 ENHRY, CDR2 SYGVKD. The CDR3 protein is CAISGALGQALSGANVLTF. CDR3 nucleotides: TGTGCCATCAGTGGGGCCCTAGGACAGGCCCTCTCTGGGGCCAACGTCCTGACTTTC.

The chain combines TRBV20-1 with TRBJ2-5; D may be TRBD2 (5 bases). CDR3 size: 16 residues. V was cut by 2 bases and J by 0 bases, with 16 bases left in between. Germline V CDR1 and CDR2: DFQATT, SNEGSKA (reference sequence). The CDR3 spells CSARKLRAMYQETQYF. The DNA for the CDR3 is TGCAGTGCTAGAAAACTGAGGGCAATGTACCAAGAGACCCAGTACTTC.

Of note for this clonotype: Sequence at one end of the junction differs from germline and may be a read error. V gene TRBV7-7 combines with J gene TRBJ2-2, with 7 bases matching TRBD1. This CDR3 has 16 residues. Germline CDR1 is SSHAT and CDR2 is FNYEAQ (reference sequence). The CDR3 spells CASSVGQSANTGELFF. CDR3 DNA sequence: TGTGCTAGCAGCGTGGGACAGTCCGCGAACACCGGGGAGCTGTTTTTT.

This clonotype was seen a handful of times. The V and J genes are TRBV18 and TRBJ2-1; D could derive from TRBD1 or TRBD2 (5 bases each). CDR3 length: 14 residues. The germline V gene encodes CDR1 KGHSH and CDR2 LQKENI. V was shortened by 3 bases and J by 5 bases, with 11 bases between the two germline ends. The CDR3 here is CASSPRDRNNEQFF. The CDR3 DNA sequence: TGTGCCAGCTCACCGAGGGACCGCAACAATGAGCAGTTCTTC.

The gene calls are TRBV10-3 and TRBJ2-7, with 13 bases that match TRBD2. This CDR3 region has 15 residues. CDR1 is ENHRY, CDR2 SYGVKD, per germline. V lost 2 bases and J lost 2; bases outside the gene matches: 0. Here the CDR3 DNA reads TGTGCCATCAGTGAGGGGACTAGCGGGGCCTACGAGCAGTACTTC. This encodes CAISEGTSGAYEQYF.

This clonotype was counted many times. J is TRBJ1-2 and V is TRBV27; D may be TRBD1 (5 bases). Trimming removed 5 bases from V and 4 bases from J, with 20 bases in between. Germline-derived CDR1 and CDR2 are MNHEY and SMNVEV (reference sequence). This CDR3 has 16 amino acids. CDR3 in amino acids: CASSTRGRGNIYGYTF. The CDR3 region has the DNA TGTGCCAGCAGTACCCGAGGGCGGGGCAACATCTATGGCTACACCTTC.

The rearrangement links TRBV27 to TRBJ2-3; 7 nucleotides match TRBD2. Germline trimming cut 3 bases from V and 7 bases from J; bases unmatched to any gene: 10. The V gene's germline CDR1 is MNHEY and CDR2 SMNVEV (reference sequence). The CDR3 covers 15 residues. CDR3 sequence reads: CASSFGTTSDHTQYF. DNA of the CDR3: TGTGCCAGCAGTTTCGGGACTACTTCGGACCATACGCAGTATTTT.

The CDR3 sequence: CSAQMGLADNNEQFF. The CDR3 nucleotides are TGCAGTGCGCAGATGGGACTAGCGGATAACAATGAGCAGTTCTTC. This chain connects TRBV20-1 to TRBJ2-1; 11 positions agree with TRBD2. This CDR3 spans 15 amino acids. Per germline, CDR1 DFQATT and CDR2 SNEGSKA (reference sequence). V shed 6 bases and J 5 bases; nucleotides not matched to a gene: 9.

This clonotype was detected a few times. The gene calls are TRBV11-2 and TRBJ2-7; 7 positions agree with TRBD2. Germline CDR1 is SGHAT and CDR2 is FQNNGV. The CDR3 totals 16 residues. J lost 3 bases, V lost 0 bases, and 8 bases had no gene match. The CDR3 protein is CASSLDGWGGGYEQYF. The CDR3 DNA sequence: TGTGCCAGCAGCTTAGATGGTTGGGGCGGGGGCTACGAGCAGTACTTC.

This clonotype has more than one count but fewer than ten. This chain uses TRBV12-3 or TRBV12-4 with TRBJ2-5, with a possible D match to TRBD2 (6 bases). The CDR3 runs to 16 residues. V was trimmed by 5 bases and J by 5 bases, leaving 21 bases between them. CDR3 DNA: TGTGCCAGCAGTCCGACTCGCGGGGACTTTGGGGAGACCCAGTACTTC. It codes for CASSPTRGDFGETQYF.

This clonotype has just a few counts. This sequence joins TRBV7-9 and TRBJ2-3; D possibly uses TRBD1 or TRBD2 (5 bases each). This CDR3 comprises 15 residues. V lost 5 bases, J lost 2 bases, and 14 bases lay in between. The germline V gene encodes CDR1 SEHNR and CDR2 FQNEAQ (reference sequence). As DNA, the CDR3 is TGTGCCAGCAGCCCGGGACGAAGGTACACAGATACGCAGTATTTT. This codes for CASSPGRRYTDTQYF.

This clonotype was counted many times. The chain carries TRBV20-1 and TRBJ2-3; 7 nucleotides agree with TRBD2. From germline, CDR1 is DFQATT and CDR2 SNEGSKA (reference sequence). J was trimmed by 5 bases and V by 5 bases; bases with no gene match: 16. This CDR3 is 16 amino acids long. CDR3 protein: CSASSAGNPLVDTQYF. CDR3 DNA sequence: TGCAGTGCTTCCTCAGCGGGAAACCCGCTTGTAGATACGCAGTATTTT.

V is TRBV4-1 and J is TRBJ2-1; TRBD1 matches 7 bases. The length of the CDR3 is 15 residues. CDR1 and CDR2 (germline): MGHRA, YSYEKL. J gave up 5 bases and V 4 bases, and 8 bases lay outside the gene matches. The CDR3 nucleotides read TGCGCCAGCAGCCGACTCGGGACAGTGAACAATGAGCAGTTCTTC. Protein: CASSRLGTVNNEQFF.

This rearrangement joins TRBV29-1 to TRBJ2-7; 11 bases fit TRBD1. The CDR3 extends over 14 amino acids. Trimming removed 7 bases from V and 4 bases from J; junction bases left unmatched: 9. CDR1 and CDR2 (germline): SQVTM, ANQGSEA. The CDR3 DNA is TGCAGCGCCACGGGTGGGACAGGGGGTTACGAGCAGTACTTC. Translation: CSATGGTGGYEQYF.

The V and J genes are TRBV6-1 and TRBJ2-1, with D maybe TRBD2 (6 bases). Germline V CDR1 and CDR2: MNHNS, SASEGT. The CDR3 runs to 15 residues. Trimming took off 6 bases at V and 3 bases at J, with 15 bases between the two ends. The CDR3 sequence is CASSSDEDYYNEQFF. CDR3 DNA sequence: TGTGCCAGCAGCTCAGACGAGGACTACTACAATGAGCAGTTCTTC.

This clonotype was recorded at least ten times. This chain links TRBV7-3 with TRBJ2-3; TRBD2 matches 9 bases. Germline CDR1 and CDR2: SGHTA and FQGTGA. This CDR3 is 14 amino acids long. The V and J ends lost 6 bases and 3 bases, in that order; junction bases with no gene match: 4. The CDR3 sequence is CASSSGSGTDTQYF. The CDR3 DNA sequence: TGTGCCAGCAGTAGCGGGAGTGGAACAGATACGCAGTATTTT.

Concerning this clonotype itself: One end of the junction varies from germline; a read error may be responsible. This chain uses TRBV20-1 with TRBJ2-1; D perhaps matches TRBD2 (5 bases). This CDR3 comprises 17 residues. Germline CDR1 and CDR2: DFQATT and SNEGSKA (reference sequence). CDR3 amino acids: CSGRPLRDSNSYNEQIF. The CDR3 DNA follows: TGCAGTGGCAGACCTCTACGGGATTCTAACTCCTACAATGAGCAGATCTTC.

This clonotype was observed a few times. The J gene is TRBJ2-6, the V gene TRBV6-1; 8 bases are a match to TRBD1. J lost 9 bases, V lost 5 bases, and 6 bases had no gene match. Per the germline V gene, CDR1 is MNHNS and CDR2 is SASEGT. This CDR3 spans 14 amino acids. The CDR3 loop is CASSQGQEDNVLTF. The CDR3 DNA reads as TGTGCCAGCAGTCAGGGACAGGAGGACAACGTCCTGACTTTC.

As DNA, the CDR3 is TGTGCCAGCAGCCCACCCCGAGCTCACAATGAGCAGTTCTTC. Amino acid sequence: CASSPPRAHNEQFF. The rearrangement joins TRBV9 to TRBJ2-1; D gene ambiguous. Germline values: CDR1 SGDLS, CDR2 YYNGEE. This CDR3 contains 14 residues. Trimming left V 4 bases short and J 5 bases short, with 13 bases between.

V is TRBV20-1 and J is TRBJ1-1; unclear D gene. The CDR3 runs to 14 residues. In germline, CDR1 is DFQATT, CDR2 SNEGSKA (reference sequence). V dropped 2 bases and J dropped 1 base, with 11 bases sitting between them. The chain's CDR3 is CSARHSSGNTEAFF. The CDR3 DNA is TGCAGTGCTAGACACTCCTCAGGGAACACTGAAGCTTTCTTT.